One and the same sample provided the 7 T cell receptor beta chains below, sequenced in a study (dated by TCRdb to the mid-2010s). Preparation of the library involved 5' RACE. The instrument given in TCRdb is Illumina MiSeq. Using fastp at Q25 and MiXCR, TCRdb reprocessed the public reads and kept productive beta chains. CDR3 protein duplicates are merged, each entry listing the most common genes and DNA. The sample has roughly 42,000 distinct CDR3 sequences on record, approximately 28% of them singletons. Approximately 4.1% of the sample goes to the ten largest clones. Sequenced material: tumor-infiltrating memory CD4+ T cells sorted from the breast tumor. Per the publication, the cell subset or site label means: memory CD4+ T cells, CD4+CD45RO+CD25-. The receptors shown here come from a female donor with breast cancer.

This clonotype was seen at least ten times. The gene calls are TRBV12-3 or TRBV12-4 and TRBJ2-7; no firm D call. Deletions cut 2 bases from V and 6 bases from J, with 11 bases between. The CDR3 spans 13 residues. The CDR3 protein is CASSLTQLREQYF. Here the CDR3 DNA reads TGTGCCAGCAGTTTAACACAGCTTCGCGAGCAGTACTTC.

The rearrangement uses TRBV7-2 and TRBJ1-1, with D tentatively TRBD1 (5 bases). V was trimmed by 2 bases and J by 8 bases, leaving 15 bases between them. Germline V lookup: CDR1 SGHTA, CDR2 FQGNSA. The CDR3 runs to 14 residues. The CDR3: CASSLFADKGEAFF. CDR3 coding DNA: TGTGCCAGCAGCTTATTTGCGGACAAGGGCGAAGCTTTCTTT.

The chain couples TRBV6-1 to TRBJ1-1; unclear D gene. This CDR3 region has 14 residues. V shed 1 base and J shed 4 bases, with 10 bases lying between them. CDR1 is MNHNS and CDR2 is SASEGT in the germline V gene. CDR3 residues: CASSEDWTSTEAFF. The CDR3 DNA follows: TGTGCCAGCAGTGAAGACTGGACGAGCACTGAAGCTTTCTTT.

The J gene is TRBJ2-4, the V gene TRBV20-1; 10 bases align to TRBD1. This CDR3 has 16 residues. Trimming removed 5 bases from V and 2 bases from J; junction bases left unmatched: 9. Germline CDR1 DFQATT, CDR2 SNEGSKA (reference sequence). CDR3 nucleotides: TGCAGTGCTCCTCACTTGACAGGGGGCCCCAAAAACATTCAGTACTTC. Translation: CSAPHLTGGPKNIQYF.

V gene TRBV29-1 combines with J gene TRBJ1-1; no clear D gene. V lost 7 bases and J 1 base, leaving 10 bases between the germline ends. This CDR3 is built from 12 residues. Looked up from germline, CDR1 is SQVTM and CDR2 is ANQGSEA. The CDR3 DNA follows: TGCAGCGCCGCGGTCTCGAACACTGAAGCTTTCTTT. It codes for CSAAVSNTEAFF.

This clonotype has only a few counts. The chain links TRBV4-1 to TRBJ2-5, with 7 bases fitting TRBD2. The junction had 10 bases not matched to a gene; V was cut back by 2 bases and J by 1 base. CDR3 size: 17 residues. CDR1 and CDR2 from the germline V gene are MGHRA and YSYEKL. The CDR3 nucleotides are TGCGCCAGCAGCCAACTGGAGCGGGGAGTCCCCCAAGAGACCCAGTACTTC. It is translated as CASSQLERGVPQETQYF.

Turning to this clonotype: Since no conserved phenylalanine or tryptophan closes the CDR3, a read error is the likely cause. The chain is built from TRBV15 and TRBJ1-5; the D is unclear. V lost 0 bases to trimming and J lost 5 bases, with 11 bases between them. CDR1 and CDR2 (germline): LNHNV, YYDKDF (reference sequence). The length of the CDR3 is 15 residues. The CDR3 sequence is CATSRDSGNHQPQHC. The CDR3 DNA reads as TGTGCCACCAGCAGAGATTCCGGCAACCATCAGCCCCAGCATTGT.